This T cell receptor beta chain is from a study of cytomegalovirus exposure and HLA in healthy donors. The PCR used 60 Vbeta and 13 Jbeta primers. Per the study methods: There were around 80 million unique TCR beta chains by a later count, and 8.5 million to 14 million of them were shared. The method was immunoSEQ multiplex PCR; TCRdb's version includes in-frame clones alone and lacks a portion of them. For V, J and clone size, that table is used; D and trimming come from the DNA. Counted here are 200,000 to 300,000 clones, 78% occurring once; the ten biggest clones make up about 0.5%. V shed 0 bases and J 0 bases; nucleotides not matched to a gene: 10. The CDR3 spans 18 residues. The V gene's germline CDR1 is LGHNA and CDR2 YNFKEQ.

Sequencing was performed on PBMCs. The genes are TRBV4-2 and TRBJ2-7, with TRBD1 matching 8 bases. This sequence originates from a boy aged 10-17 years in good health and CMV-seronegative. The CDR3 loop is CASSQEALTGDSSYEQYF. The CDR3 bases are TGTGCCAGCAGCCAAGAGGCCTTGACAGGGGATAGCTCCTACGAGCAGTACTTC.